The clone carrying this TCR beta chain came up many times. What it binds is not known. These data belong to a study of spatial heterogeneity in lung cancer. Overall study findings and caveats: The number of expanded tumor alpha and beta chains correlated with mutation number. Nonsynonymous mutation counts, ubiquitous and regional, were tracked by the respective counts of ubiquitous and regional expanded TCRs.

Noted time point: sample taken at primary tumor resection. No cells were sorted before sequencing. The whole RNA sequenced was extracted from tumor, nontumor lung or frozen PBMC. Trimming cost V 2 bases and J 0 bases, with 4 bases left between them. Germline V lookup: CDR1 SQVTM, CDR2 ANQGSEA. The CDR3 contains 13 residues. TCRdb recomputed calls from the 5' RACE reads with MiXCR, one row per CDR3 protein. The sample carries roughly 9,300 distinct CDR3 sequences, about 6.7% recorded once. Sequenced here: lung tumor tissue, sampled at surgery. The chain uses TRBV29-1 and TRBJ2-2; no clear D gene. This receptor was obtained from a male donor with early-stage non-small cell lung cancer. CDR3 DNA sequence: TGCAGCGTTGAACAGCCGAACACCGGGGAGCTGTTTTTT. This sequence encodes CSVEQPNTGELFF.